This is a list of T cell receptor beta chains from one sample in a study of CD8+ T cells in alopecia areata. Libraries were prepared by immunoSEQ multiplex PCR; TCRdb keeps only in-frame clonotypes and omits some of them. This sample has fewer than 250,000 clones; around three fifths occur once, and the top ten carry less than 0.6%. The specimen was CD4+ T cells sorted from blood, collected at week 0. All receptors derive from a human donor with alopecia areata. Both conserved end residues are part of each CDR3.

J | V | CDR3
TRBJ2-4 | TRBV6-1 | CASRGGHRNIQYF
TRBJ1-5 | TRBV29-1 | CSVETGQGGSNQPQHF
TRBJ2-7 | TRBV5-4 | CATTDSRGLYEQYF
TRBJ1-1 | TRBV4-2 | CASSQDGSTEAFF
TRBJ2-2 | TRBV6-5 | CASSGYNTGELFF
TRBJ2-7 | TRBV2 | CASSPGQGPQFEQYF
TRBJ2-3 | TRBV30 | CAWSRLTNKGDTQYF
TRBJ2-1 | TRBV7-3 | CASSLSGSVNEQFF
TRBJ2-3 | TRBV29-1 | CSVENRGSGTDTQYF
TRBJ2-7 | TRBV6-5 | CASSKTDSPYEQYF
TRBJ2-1 | TRBV5-1 | CASSPRRDSTSGEQFF
TRBJ1-2 | TRBV7-9 | CASSFGSGEGYTF
TRBJ2-2 | TRBV7-2 | CASITDRRVTGELFF
TRBJ1-1 | TRBV29-1 | CSVKVGGQGASTEAFF
TRBJ2-4 | TRBV5-6 | CANSLVAAKNIQYF
TRBJ1-2 | TRBV4-1 | CASSQVTGGLGGYTF
TRBJ1-4 | TRBV30 | CAWSLNEKLFF
TRBJ1-1 | TRBV5-1 | CASSLEMNTEAFF
TRBJ2-7 | TRBV4-1 | CASSPLPVVNSYEQYF
TRBJ2-7 | TRBV5-1 | CASSLPGTTNEQYF
TRBJ1-5 | TRBV4-1 | CASSQDGYNQPQHF
TRBJ2-7 | TRBV5-6 | CASSGGQAGEQYF
TRBJ1-1 | TRBV9 | CASSAFRDREAEAFF
TRBJ1-2 | TRBV29-1 | CSAGQGLNYGYTF
TRBJ2-1 | TRBV7-2 | CASSLGTGGNNEQFF
TRBJ2-3 | TRBV25-1 | CASSEADPGSDTQYF
TRBJ2-2 | TRBV6-6 | CASSYRDTGELFF
TRBJ2-2 | TRBV7-7 | CASSPQGNTGELFF
TRBJ1-2 | TRBV6-1 | CASSPQVFYGYTF
TRBJ2-5 | TRBV28 | CASSLRSPETQYF
TRBJ1-4 | TRBV20-1 | CSAIYVEKLFF
TRBJ2-5 | TRBV11-2 | CASSLQQETQYF
TRBJ2-7 | TRBV5-4 | CASSPQGAYEQYF
TRBJ1-2 | TRBV29-1 | CSVLTGTTLYGYTF
TRBJ1-5 | TRBV30 | CAWTLPWFGVNSNQPQHF
TRBJ2-2 | TRBV7-3 | CASSLTAGNTGELFF
TRBJ2-1 | TRBV7-9 | CASSPTSGAYNEQFF
TRBJ2-6 | TRBV4-1 | CASSQDEWTTGILSSGANVLTF
TRBJ1-5 | TRBV29-1 | CSAITGQNQPQHF
TRBJ1-1 | TRBV4-1 | CASSLRGGGTEAFF
TRBJ1-1 | TRBV6-1 | CASRAIDRVAEAFF
TRBJ2-7 | TRBV27 | CASSPPGTPYEQYF
TRBJ1-1 | TRBV7-2 | CASSLLPQTVGAPNTEAFF